This T cell receptor (beta chain) was identified in a study of cytomegalovirus exposure and HLA in healthy donors. Study results and caveats: TCR beta V- and J-gene trimming was later associated with a missense DCLRE1C variant.

The length of the CDR3 is 15 residues. Germline V gene data show CDR1 as SNHLY and CDR2 as FYNNEI. The J segment lost 4 bases and the V segment lost 6 bases, leaving 10 bases of the junction unmatched. In the PCR, 60 Vbeta and 13 Jbeta primers were used. Clones were read by immunoSEQ multiplex PCR, and TCRdb kept only the in-frame ones, dropping some. The sample contains about 220,000 clones, over 65% of which appear only once. Comments on this clone: What it recognizes is unknown.

What was sequenced was PBMCs. This receptor was obtained from a young man in good health and CMV-seronegative. The genes are TRBV2 and TRBJ2-7, with 9 bases aligning to TRBD1. CDR3: CASRMGQGNFYEQYF. The DNA of the CDR3 is TGTGCCAGCAGGATGGGACAGGGTAATTTTTACGAGCAGTACTTC.